Listed below are T cell receptor beta chains from one sample, sequenced in a study of OX40 agonist ivuxolimab in advanced cancers. Produced via immunoSEQ multiplex PCR; TCRdb's table is partial and in-frame only. The data contain tens of thousands of clones, more than 90% of them singletons. This material consisted of CD4+ or CD8+ T cells sorted from blood, taken in a trial of the OX40 agonist ivuxolimab. These receptors came from an adult with an advanced solid tumor such as melanoma, head and neck, liver or kidney cancer. The CDR3 runs from the conserved cysteine through the conserved F or W. D genes are given only for firm matches. Clone size appears in some rows only: once, few, many, or a class for an expanded clone.

v_gene: TRBV27
j_gene: TRBJ1-4
abundance: NA
d_gene: NA
CDR3nt: TGTGCCAGCAGGAAGACCACCAGGGGACCTAATGAAAAACTGTTTTTT
CDR3aa: CASRKTTRGPNEKLFF

v_gene: TRBV9
j_gene: TRBJ2-1
abundance: NA
d_gene: NA
CDR3nt: TGTGCCAGCAGCGTAGCTCTCGGGGGGCCGGGTAGGAATGAGCAGTTCTTC
CDR3aa: CASSVALGGPGRNEQFF

v_gene: TRBV4-1
j_gene: TRBJ1-1
abundance: NA
d_gene: NA
CDR3nt: TGCGCCAGCAGCGAGAACCTTAACACTGAAGCTTTCTTT
CDR3aa: CASSENLNTEAFF

v_gene: TRBV6-6
j_gene: TRBJ2-7
abundance: NA
d_gene: NA
CDR3nt: TGTGCCAGCAGTTTGGGGCCGGTCCGTTACGAGCAGTACTTC
CDR3aa: CASSLGPVRYEQYF

v_gene: TRBV9
j_gene: TRBJ2-5
abundance: NA
d_gene: NA
CDR3nt: TGTGCCAGCAGCCCAGAGGTGGGCGGGGCCCAAGAGACCCAGTACTTC
CDR3aa: CASSPEVGGAQETQYF

v_gene: TRBV11-2
j_gene: TRBJ2-1
abundance: NA
d_gene: NA
CDR3nt: TGTGCCAGCAGCTTAGCGAGGGCAGTTAACAATGAGCAGTTCTTC
CDR3aa: CASSLARAVNNEQFF

v_gene: TRBV5-6
j_gene: TRBJ2-7
abundance: NA
d_gene: NA
CDR3nt: TGTGCCAGCAGCTTGGCCGGGATTATCTACGAGCAGTACTTC
CDR3aa: CASSLAGIIYEQYF

v_gene: TRBV15
j_gene: TRBJ1-5
abundance: NA
d_gene: NA
CDR3nt: TGTGCCACCAGCAGAGAACCGGGAATCGGCCATCAGCCCCAGCATTTT
CDR3aa: CATSREPGIGHQPQHF

v_gene: TRBV7-9
j_gene: TRBJ1-2
abundance: medium-sized
d_gene: NA
CDR3nt: TGTGCCAGCAGCTTGGAGAATAACTATGGCTACACCTTC
CDR3aa: CASSLENNYGYTF

v_gene: TRBV5-6
j_gene: TRBJ1-1
abundance: NA
d_gene: TRBD1
CDR3nt: TGTGCCAGCAGCTTGGGGGACAGTAGTGTTGAAGCTTTCTTT
CDR3aa: CASSLGDSSVEAFF

v_gene: TRBV5-1
j_gene: TRBJ1-1
abundance: NA
d_gene: NA
CDR3nt: TGCGCCAGCAGCTTGGCTCTAGCCGGCAACACTGAAGCTTTCTTT
CDR3aa: CASSLALAGNTEAFF

v_gene: TRBV4-1
j_gene: TRBJ1-1
abundance: NA
d_gene: NA
CDR3nt: TGCGCCAGCAGCCAAAAGGGATTAAACACTGAAGCTTTCTTT
CDR3aa: CASSQKGLNTEAFF

v_gene: TRBV7-8
j_gene: TRBJ2-5
abundance: NA
d_gene: NA
CDR3nt: TGTGCCAGCAGCCCAATCCAAGAGACCCAGTACTTC
CDR3aa: CASSPIQETQYF

v_gene: TRBV7-9
j_gene: TRBJ1-2
abundance: NA
d_gene: NA
CDR3nt: TGTGCCAGCAGCCTATACTTGAACACGGTGGATGGCTACACCTTC
CDR3aa: CASSLYLNTVDGYTF

v_gene: TRBV7-6
j_gene: TRBJ2-1
abundance: once
d_gene: NA
CDR3nt: TGTGCCAGCAGCTACGGGGGAGTTAATGAGCAGTTCTTC
CDR3aa: CASSYGGVNEQFF

v_gene: TRBV6-1
j_gene: TRBJ2-7
abundance: NA
d_gene: TRBD1
CDR3nt: TGTGCCAGCAGTTTTACAGGGGGAGAGCAGTACTTC
CDR3aa: CASSFTGGEQYF

v_gene: TRBV10-3
j_gene: TRBJ2-1
abundance: NA
d_gene: TRBD2
CDR3nt: TGTGCCATCAGTGAGCTAGCGGGGGGCCTGTTGAGCTCCTACAATGAGCAGTTCTTC
CDR3aa: CAISELAGGLLSSYNEQFF

v_gene: TRBV27
j_gene: TRBJ2-7
abundance: NA
d_gene: NA
CDR3nt: TGTGCCAGCAGTTGGGCGGGGCTAGGCTCCTACGAGCAGTACTTC
CDR3aa: CASSWAGLGSYEQYF

v_gene: TRBV9
j_gene: TRBJ2-7
abundance: NA
d_gene: TRBD2
CDR3nt: TGTGCCAGCAGCGCCGGGACTAGCGCTCACGAGCAGTACTTC
CDR3aa: CASSAGTSAHEQYF

v_gene: TRBV27
j_gene: TRBJ1-6
abundance: few
d_gene: NA
CDR3nt: TGTGCCAGCAGTTTGGTTCGGGGTGGTCGTTCACCCCTCCACTTT
CDR3aa: CASSLVRGGRSPLHF

v_gene: TRBV10-3
j_gene: TRBJ1-1
abundance: NA
d_gene: NA
CDR3nt: TGTGCCACGATGAACACTGAAGCTTTCTTT
CDR3aa: CATMNTEAFF

v_gene: TRBV6-1
j_gene: TRBJ2-1
abundance: NA
d_gene: NA
CDR3nt: TGTGCCAGCAGTGATTGGGCGGGTGAGCAGTTCTTC
CDR3aa: CASSDWAGEQFF

v_gene: TRBV6-5
j_gene: TRBJ2-5
abundance: NA
d_gene: TRBD2
CDR3nt: TGTGCCAGCATAGGGGGACTAGCGGGTGGATGGACCCAGTACTTC
CDR3aa: CASIGGLAGGWTQYF

v_gene: TRBV5-1
j_gene: TRBJ1-1
abundance: NA
d_gene: NA
CDR3nt: TGCGCCAGCAGCTTGAGGACCATGAACACTGAAGCTTTCTTT
CDR3aa: CASSLRTMNTEAFF

v_gene: TRBV15
j_gene: TRBJ2-1
abundance: NA
d_gene: NA
CDR3nt: TGTGCCACCAGCCCGGGACAATCCTACAATGAGCAGTTCTTC
CDR3aa: CATSPGQSYNEQFF

v_gene: TRBV6-1
j_gene: TRBJ2-5
abundance: NA
d_gene: NA
CDR3nt: TGTGCCAGCAGTGAAGCGGCGGCCTTAGAGACCCAGTACTTC
CDR3aa: CASSEAAALETQYF

v_gene: TRBV7-3
j_gene: TRBJ1-1
abundance: once
d_gene: TRBD1
CDR3nt: TGTGCCAGCAGCCCGACAGGGACGGTCACTGAAGCTTTCTTT
CDR3aa: CASSPTGTVTEAFF